This T cell receptor beta chain was captured by sequencing in a study of blood T cell repertoires in COVID-19 (TCRdb year 2020). For the study in its entirety: The collaborator samples originated in the United States, Italy and Spain and spanned the acute and convalescent phases of COVID-19. The prospective study material was composed of cDNA or gDNA derived from T cells, B-cell-depleted T cells, or PBMCs. The dataset comprised deeply sampled blood TCRbeta repertoires from subjects exposed to, actively infected with, or recovered from COVID-19. The repertoires were made available in a free public database intended to serve as a resource for research on the immune response to SARS-CoV-2. The samples were drawn from two sources: the first 160 participants of the ongoing ImmuneRACE study, and 1,254 subjects contributed by 6 global collaborators. Nearly every sample came with metadata listing a de-identified subject ID, COVID-19 status, age in years and sex. Where available, HLA class I and class II types were obtained from metadata supplied by the sample provider rather than from assay-based typing.

TCRbeta CDR3 regions were amplified from genomic DNA using the immunoSEQ Assay, a bias-controlled multiplex PCR. Per the original workflow: Within the assay, amplification of reference gene primers was used to estimate how many nucleated cells each sample contained. To quantify the absolute abundance of each unique TCRbeta CDR3 rearrangement, sequence reads were collapsed and filtered. For each sample, productive Simpson clonality was calculated as the square root of Simpson's diversity index over productive rearrangements. In its TCRdb copy, this immuneACCESS table keeps in-frame sequences only and misses some clones. Where compared with another copy, unresolved V genes explain less than half of these, and the others have no known cause. Clone size and the V and J calls come from that table; the DNA yielded D and trimming. Across this sample there are 250,000 to 300,000 clones, with about 88% seen only once. The ten largest clones take up approximately 4% of the sample.

Whole blood was collected in K2EDTA tubes by collaborating institutions according to the institutions' own protocols. For TCRbeta analysis, collaborators shipped samples in one of three forms: frozen whole blood, isolated PBMCs, or DNA extracted from either of those sample types. In regard to this clone: Its antigen remains undetermined. It has no much larger one-base neighbor in the sample; base qualities were not kept.

Study-level results and caveats: The quantity of clinical and demographic metadata differed by source and by participant and was supplied without curation.

The sample consisted of peripheral blood. This TCR came from a man younger than 35 with active or convalescent COVID-19.

The DNA sequence reads TGTGCCAGCGGTCGGACAGGTGACGGTGGAAACACCATATATTTT. Its protein is CASGRTGDGGNTIYF. The sequence is built from TRBV5-5 and TRBJ1-3, with 7 bases aligning to TRBD1. Trimming accounts for 7 bases at V and 3 bases at J, while the number of junction bases matched to no gene is 10. Spanning cysteine to phenylalanine, the CDR3 consists of 15 amino acids. Only the CDR3 region is kept as DNA, spanning 45 bases read in frame from base 1. According to the germline V gene (reference sequence), CDR1 reads SGHKS and CDR2 reads YYEKEE.